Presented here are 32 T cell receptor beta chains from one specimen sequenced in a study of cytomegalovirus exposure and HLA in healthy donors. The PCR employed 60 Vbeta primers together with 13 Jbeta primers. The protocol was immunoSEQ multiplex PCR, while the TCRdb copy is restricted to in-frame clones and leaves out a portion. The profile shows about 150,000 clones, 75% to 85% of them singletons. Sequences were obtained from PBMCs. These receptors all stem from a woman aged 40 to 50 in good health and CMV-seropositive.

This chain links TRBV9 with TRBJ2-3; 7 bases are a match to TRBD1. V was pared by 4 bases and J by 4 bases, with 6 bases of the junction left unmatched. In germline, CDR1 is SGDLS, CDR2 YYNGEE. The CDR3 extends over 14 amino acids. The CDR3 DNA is TGTGCCAGCAGCTTAAGACAGGGCTCAGATACGCAGTATTTT. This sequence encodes CASSLRQGSDTQYF.

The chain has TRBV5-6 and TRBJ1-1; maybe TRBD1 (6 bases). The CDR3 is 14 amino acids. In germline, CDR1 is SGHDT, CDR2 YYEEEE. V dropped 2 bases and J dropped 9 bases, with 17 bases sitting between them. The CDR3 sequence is CASSFRGGRTQAFF. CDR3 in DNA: TGTGCCAGCAGCTTTAGGGGGGGAAGAACTCAAGCTTTCTTT.

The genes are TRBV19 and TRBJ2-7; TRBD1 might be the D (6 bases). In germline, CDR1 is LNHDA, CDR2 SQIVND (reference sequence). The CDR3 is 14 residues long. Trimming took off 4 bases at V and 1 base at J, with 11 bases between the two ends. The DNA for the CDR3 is TGTGCCAGTAGTAGGGGGCGCGGGTCCTACGAGCAGTACTTC. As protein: CASSRGRGSYEQYF.

The CDR3 is CASSFAASTDTQYF. Here the CDR3 DNA reads TGTGCCAGCAGTTTCGCGGCTAGCACAGATACGCAGTATTTT. The V and J genes are TRBV28 and TRBJ2-3; no clear D gene. The CDR3 loop spans 14 amino acids. CDR1 is MDHEN, CDR2 SYDVKM, per germline. The V and J ends lost 3 bases and 0 bases respectively, with 7 bases between them.

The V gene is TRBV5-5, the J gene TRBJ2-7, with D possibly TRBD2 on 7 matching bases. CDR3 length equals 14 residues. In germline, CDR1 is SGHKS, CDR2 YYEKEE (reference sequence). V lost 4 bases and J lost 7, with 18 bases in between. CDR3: CASSPGAGAWEQYF. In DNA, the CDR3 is TGTGCCAGCAGCCCGGGGGCGGGAGCCTGGGAGCAGTACTTC.

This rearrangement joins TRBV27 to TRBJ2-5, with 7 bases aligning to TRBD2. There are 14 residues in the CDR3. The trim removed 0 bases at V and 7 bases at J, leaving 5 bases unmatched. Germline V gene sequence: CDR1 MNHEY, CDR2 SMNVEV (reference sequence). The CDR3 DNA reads TGTGCCAGCAGTTTATCAGCGGGGCCGGGGACCCAGTACTTC. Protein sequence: CASSLSAGPGTQYF.

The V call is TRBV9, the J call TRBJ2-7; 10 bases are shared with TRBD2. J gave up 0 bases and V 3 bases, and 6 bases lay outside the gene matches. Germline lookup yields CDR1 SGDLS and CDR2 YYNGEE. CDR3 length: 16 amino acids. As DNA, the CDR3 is TGTGCCAGCAGCGACCCACTAGCGGGGAGCTCCTACGAGCAGTACTTC. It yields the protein CASSDPLAGSSYEQYF.

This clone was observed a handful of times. CDR3 sequence reads: CASGQGVGNQPQHF. DNA of the CDR3: TGCGCCAGCGGACAGGGGGTTGGCAATCAGCCCCAGCATTTT. V and J are TRBV4-1 and TRBJ1-5; TRBD1 aligns across 10 bases. Germline assignment: CDR1 MGHRA and CDR2 YSYEKL. This CDR3 has 14 residues. Germline trimming cut 8 bases from V and 2 bases from J; bases unmatched to any gene: 3.

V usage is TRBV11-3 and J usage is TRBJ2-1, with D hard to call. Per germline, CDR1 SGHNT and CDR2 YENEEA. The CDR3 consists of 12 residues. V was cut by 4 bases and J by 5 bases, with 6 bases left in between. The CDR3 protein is CASSWRHNEQFF. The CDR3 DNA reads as TGTGCCAGCAGCTGGAGACACAATGAGCAGTTCTTC.

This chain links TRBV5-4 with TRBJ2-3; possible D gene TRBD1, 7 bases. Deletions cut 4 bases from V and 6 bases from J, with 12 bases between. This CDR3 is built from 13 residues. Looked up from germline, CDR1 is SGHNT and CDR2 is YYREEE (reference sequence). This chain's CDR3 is CASSQGGWDTQYF. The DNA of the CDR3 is TGTGCCAGCAGCCAGGGGGGATGGGATACGCAGTATTTT.

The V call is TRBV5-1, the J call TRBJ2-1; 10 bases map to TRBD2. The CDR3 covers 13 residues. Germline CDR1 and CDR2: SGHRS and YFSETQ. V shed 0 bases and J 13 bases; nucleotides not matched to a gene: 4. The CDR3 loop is CASSLAAGGEQFF. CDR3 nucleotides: TGCGCCAGCAGCTTGGCAGCGGGAGGGGAACAGTTCTTC. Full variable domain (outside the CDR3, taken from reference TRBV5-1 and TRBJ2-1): KAGVTQTPRYLIKTRGQQVTLSCSPISGHRSVSWYQQTPGQGLQFLFEYFSETQRNKGNFPGRFSGRQFSNSRSEMNVSTLELGDSALYLCASSLAAGGEQFFGPGTRLTVL.

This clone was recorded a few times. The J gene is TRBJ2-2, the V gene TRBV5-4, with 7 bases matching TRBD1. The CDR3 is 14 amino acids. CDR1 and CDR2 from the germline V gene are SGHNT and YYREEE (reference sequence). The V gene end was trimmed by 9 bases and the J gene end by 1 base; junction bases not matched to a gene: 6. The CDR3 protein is CATRQGLNTGELFF. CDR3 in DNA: TGTGCCACCCGACAGGGCCTGAACACCGGGGAGCTGTTTTTT.

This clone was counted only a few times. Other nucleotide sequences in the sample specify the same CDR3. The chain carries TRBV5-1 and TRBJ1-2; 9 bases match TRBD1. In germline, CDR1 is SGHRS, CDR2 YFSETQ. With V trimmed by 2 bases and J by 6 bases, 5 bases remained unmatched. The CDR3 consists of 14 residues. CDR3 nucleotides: TGCGCCAGCAGCTTACAGGGGGCACTTAATGGCTACACCTTC. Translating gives CASSLQGALNGYTF.

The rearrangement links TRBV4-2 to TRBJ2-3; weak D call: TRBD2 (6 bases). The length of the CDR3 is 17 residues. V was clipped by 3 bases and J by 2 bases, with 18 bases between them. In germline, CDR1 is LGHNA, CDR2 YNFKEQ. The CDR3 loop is CASSQNLRRENTDTQYF. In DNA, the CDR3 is TGTGCCAGCAGCCAGAACCTTCGGCGGGAAAACACAGATACGCAGTATTTT.

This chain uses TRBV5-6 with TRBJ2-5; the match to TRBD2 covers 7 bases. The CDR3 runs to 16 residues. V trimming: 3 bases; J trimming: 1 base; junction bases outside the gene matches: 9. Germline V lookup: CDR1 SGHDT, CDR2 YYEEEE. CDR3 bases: TGTGCCAGCAGCTCCCTGAGGGGAGGGGTCCAAGAGACCCAGTACTTC. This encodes CASSSLRGGVQETQYF. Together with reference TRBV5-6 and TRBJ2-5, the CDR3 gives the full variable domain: DAGVTQSPTHLIKTRGQQVTLRCSPKSGHDTVSWYQQALGQGPQFIFQYYEEEERQRGNFPDRFSGHQFPNYSSELNVNALLLGDSALYLCASSSLRGGVQETQYFGPGTRLLVL.

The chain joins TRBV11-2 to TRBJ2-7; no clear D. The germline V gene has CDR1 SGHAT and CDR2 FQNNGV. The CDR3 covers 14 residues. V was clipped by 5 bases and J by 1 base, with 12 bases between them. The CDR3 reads CASSPTLPSYEQYF. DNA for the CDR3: TGTGCCAGCAGCCCTACTTTACCTTCCTACGAGCAGTACTTC.

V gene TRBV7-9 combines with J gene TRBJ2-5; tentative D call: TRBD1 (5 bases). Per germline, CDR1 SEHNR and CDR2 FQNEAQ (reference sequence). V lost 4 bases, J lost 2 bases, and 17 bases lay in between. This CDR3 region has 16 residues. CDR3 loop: CASSSRRGAPQETQYF. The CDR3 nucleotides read TGTGCCAGCAGCTCTCGGCGTGGGGCGCCTCAAGAGACCCAGTACTTC.

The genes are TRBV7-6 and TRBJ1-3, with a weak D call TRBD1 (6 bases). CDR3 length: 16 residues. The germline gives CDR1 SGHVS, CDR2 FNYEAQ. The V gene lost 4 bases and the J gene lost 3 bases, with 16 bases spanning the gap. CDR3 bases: TGTGCCAGCAGCTCCCTCACAGGGTACGGTGGAAACACCATATATTTT. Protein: CASSSLTGYGGNTIYF.

In nucleotides, the CDR3 is TGTGCCAGTAGTTTAGGGGCAGGGACTGAAGCTTTCTTT. Translating gives CASSLGAGTEAFF. This chain links TRBV19 with TRBJ1-1; TRBD1 might be the D (5 bases). The CDR3 has 13 residues. Per germline, CDR1 LNHDA and CDR2 SQIVND (reference sequence). Trimming took 5 bases from V and 5 from J, leaving 12 bases between them.

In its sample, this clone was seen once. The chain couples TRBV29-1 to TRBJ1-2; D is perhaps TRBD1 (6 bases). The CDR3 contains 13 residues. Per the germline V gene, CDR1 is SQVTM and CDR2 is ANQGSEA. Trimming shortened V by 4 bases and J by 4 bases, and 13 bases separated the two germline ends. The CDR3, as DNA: TGCAGCGTTGGGGACAAGGGGCGCTATGGCTACACCTTC. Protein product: CSVGDKGRYGYTF.

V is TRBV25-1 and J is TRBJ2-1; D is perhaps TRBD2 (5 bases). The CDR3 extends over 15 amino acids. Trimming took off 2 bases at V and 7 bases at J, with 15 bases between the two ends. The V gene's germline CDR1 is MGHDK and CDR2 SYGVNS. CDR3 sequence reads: CASSEPGIPGNEQFF. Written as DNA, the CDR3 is TGTGCCAGCAGTGAACCCGGCATTCCGGGAAATGAGCAGTTCTTC. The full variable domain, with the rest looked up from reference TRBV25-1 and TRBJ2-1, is EADIYQTPRYLVIGTGKKITLECSQTMGHDKMYWYQQDPGMELHLIHYSYGVNSTEKGDLSSESTVSRIRTEHFPLTLESARPSHTSQYLCASSEPGIPGNEQFFGPGTRLTVL.

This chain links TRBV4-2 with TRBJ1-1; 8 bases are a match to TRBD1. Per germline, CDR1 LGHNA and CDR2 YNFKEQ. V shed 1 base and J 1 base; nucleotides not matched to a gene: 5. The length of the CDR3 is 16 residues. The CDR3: CASSQGDRLPNTEAFF. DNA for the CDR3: TGTGCCAGCAGCCAAGGGGACAGGTTACCGAACACTGAAGCTTTCTTT.

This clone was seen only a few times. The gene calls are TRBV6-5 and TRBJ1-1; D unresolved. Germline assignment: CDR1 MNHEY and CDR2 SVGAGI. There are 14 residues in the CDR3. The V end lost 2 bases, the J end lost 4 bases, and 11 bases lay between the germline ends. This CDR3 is CASSYQPAGTEAFF. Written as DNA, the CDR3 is TGTGCCAGCAGTTACCAGCCCGCGGGCACTGAAGCTTTCTTT.

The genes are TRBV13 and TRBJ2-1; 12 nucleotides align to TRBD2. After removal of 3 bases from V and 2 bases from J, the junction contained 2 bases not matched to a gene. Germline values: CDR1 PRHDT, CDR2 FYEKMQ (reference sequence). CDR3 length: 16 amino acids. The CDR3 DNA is TGTGCCAGCAGCTTCGGACTAGCGGGGCCCTACAATGAGCAGTTCTTC. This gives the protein CASSFGLAGPYNEQFF.

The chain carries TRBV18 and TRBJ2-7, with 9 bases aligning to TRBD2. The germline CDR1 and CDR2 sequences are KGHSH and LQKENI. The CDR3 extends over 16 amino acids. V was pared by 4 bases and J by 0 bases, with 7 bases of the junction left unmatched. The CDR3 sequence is CASSLLLAGSSYEQYF. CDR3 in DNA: TGTGCCAGCTCACTACTACTAGCGGGCAGCTCCTACGAGCAGTACTTC.

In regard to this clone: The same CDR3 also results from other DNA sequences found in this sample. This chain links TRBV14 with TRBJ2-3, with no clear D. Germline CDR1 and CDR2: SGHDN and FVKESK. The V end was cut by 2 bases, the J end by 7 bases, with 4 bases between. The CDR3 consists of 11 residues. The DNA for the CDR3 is TGTGCCAGCAGCCAAACTCATACGCAGTATTTT. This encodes CASSQTHTQYF.

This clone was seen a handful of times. The CDR3 DNA reads TGTGCCAGCAGTCCCGTTTTGGCGGGGATCACAGATACGCAGTATTTT. Residues: CASSPVLAGITDTQYF. V and J are TRBV27 and TRBJ2-3; tentatively, D is TRBD2 (6 bases). V was pared by 5 bases and J by 2 bases, with 17 bases between. The CDR3 contains 16 residues. From germline, CDR1 is MNHEY and CDR2 SMNVEV (reference sequence).

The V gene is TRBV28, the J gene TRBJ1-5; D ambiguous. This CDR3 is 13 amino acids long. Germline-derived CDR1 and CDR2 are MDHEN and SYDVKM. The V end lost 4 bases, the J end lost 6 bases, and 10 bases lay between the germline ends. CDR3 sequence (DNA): TGTGCCAGCAGTTCGCGGCTGAGTCAGCCCCAGCATTTT. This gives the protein CASSSRLSQPQHF.

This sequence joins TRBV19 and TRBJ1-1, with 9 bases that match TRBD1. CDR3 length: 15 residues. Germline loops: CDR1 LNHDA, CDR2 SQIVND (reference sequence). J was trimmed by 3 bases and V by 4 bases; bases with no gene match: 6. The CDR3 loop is CASSTRDRADTEAFF. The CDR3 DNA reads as TGTGCCAGTAGTACACGGGACAGGGCGGACACTGAAGCTTTCTTT.

CDR3 sequence: CASSYRDTQETQYF. The CDR3 nucleotides are TGCGCCAGCAGCTACCGGGACACACAAGAGACCCAGTACTTC. The rearrangement uses TRBV5-1 and TRBJ2-5; tentatively, D is TRBD1 (6 bases). V lost 3 bases and J 2 bases, leaving 11 bases between the germline ends. The CDR3 sequence is 14 residues long. Germline V gene data show CDR1 as SGHRS and CDR2 as YFSETQ.

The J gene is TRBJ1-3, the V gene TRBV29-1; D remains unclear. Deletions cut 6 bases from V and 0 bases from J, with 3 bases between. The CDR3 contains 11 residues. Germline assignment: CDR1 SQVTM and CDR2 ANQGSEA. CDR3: CSVASGNTIYF. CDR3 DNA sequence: TGCAGCGTAGCCTCTGGAAACACCATATATTTT.

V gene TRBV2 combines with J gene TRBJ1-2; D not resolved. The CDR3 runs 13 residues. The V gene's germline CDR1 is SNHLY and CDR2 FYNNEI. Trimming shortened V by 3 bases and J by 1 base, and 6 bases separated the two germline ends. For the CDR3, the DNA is TGTGCCAGCAGTGATCTCGGTAACTATGGCTACACCTTC. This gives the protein CASSDLGNYGYTF.